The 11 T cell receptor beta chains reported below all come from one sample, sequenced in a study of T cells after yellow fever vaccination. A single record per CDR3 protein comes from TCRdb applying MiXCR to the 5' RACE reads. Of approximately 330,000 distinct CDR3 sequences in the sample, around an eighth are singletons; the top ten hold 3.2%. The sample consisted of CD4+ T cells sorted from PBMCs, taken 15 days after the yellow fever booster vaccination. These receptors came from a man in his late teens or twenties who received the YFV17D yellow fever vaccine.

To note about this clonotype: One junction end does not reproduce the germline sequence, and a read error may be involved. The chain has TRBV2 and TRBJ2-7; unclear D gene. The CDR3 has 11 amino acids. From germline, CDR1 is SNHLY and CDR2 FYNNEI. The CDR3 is CASSPLWQNLF. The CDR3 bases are TGTGCCAGCAGCCCCCTCTGGCAGAACCTATTC.

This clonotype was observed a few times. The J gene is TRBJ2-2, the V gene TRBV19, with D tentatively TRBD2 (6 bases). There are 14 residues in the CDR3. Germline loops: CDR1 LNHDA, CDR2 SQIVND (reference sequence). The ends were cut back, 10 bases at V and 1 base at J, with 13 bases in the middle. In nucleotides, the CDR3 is TGTGCCACCACAAGAGCGGGGAACACCGGGGAGCTGTTTTTT. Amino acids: CATTRAGNTGELFF. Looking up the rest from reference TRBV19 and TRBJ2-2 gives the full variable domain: DGGITQSPKYLFRKEGQNVTLSCEQNLNHDAMYWYRQDPGQGLRLIYYSQIVNDFQKGDIAEGYSVSREKKESFPLTVTSAQKNPTAFYLCATTRAGNTGELFFGEGSRLTVL.

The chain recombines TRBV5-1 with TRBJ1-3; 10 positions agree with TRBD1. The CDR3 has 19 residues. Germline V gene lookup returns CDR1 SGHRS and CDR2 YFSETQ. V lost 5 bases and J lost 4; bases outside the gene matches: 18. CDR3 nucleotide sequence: TGCGCCAGCAGATTGAGGACCGGGACAGGGGCACAAGCGGGAAACACCATATATTTT. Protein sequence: CASRLRTGTGAQAGNTIYF.

CDR3 DNA sequence: TGTGCCAGCAGCCAAACGACAGGGGGCCAAGAGACCCAGTACTTC. Translated, it gives CASSQTTGGQETQYF. J is TRBJ2-5 and V is TRBV14, with 9 positions matching TRBD1. The trim removed 2 bases at V and 1 base at J, leaving 2 bases unmatched. Per the germline V gene, CDR1 is SGHDN and CDR2 is FVKESK. The CDR3 runs to 15 residues.

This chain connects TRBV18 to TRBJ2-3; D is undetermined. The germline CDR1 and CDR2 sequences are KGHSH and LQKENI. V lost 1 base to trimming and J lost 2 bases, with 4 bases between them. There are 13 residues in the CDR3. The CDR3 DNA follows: TGTGCCAGCTCACCACAGGACACAGATACGCAGTATTTT. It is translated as CASSPQDTDTQYF.

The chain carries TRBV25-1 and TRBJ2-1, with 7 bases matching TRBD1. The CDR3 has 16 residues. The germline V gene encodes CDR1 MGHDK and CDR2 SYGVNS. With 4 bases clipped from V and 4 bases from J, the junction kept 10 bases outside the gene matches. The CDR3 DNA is TGTGCCAGCAGTGCGACTGATGGGACAGCTTACAATGAGCAGTTCTTC. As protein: CASSATDGTAYNEQFF.

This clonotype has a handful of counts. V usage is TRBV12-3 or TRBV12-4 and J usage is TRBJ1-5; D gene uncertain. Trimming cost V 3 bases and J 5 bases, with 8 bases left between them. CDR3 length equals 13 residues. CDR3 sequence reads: CASSLSEDQPQHF. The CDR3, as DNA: TGTGCCAGCAGTTTGTCCGAGGATCAGCCCCAGCATTTT.

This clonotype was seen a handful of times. The CDR3 region is CSASLRGSNQPQHF. The CDR3 DNA follows: TGCAGTGCTAGTCTACGAGGGAGCAATCAGCCCCAGCATTTT. The chain links TRBV20-1 to TRBJ1-5; no firm D call. V was pared by 3 bases and J by 1 base, with 10 bases between. The germline CDR1 and CDR2 sequences are DFQATT and SNEGSKA (reference sequence). This CDR3 comprises 14 residues.

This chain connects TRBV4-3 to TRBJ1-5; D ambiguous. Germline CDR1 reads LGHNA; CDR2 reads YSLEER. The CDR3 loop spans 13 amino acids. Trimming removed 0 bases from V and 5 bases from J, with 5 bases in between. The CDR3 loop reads CASSQDGDQPQHF. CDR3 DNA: TGCGCCAGCAGCCAAGACGGAGATCAGCCCCAGCATTTT.

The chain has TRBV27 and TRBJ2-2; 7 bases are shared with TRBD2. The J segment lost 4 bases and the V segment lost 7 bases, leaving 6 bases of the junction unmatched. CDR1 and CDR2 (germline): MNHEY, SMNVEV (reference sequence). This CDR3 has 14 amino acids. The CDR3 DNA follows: TGTGCCAGCACCCCGGGAGGACTCACCGGGGAGCTGTTTTTT. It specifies CASTPGGLTGELFF.

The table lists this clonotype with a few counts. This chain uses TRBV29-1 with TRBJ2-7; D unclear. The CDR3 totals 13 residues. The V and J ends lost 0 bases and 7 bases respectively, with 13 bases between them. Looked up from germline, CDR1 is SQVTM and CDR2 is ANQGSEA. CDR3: CSVEDPGRLEQYF. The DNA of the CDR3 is TGCAGCGTTGAAGATCCCGGACGCCTTGAGCAGTACTTC.